These 18 T cell receptor beta chains were sequenced from one sample in a study of T-cell reconstitution after alpha-beta-depleted transplantation in children. Unique molecular identifiers were incorporated during preparation of the TCRbeta library. MiXCR, run by TCRdb on the PCR reads, gives a single entry per CDR3 protein. Here the sample spans hundreds of thousands of distinct CDR3 sequences, under 20% being singletons. Material: PBMCs, mostly from graft donor cells, obtained 360 days after TCRalphabeta/CD19-depleted stem cell transplant. The receptors come from a boy younger than two who had a stem cell transplant for Wiskott-Aldrich syndrome, so the T cells may come from the graft donor.

This clonotype was counted a few times. V and J are TRBV5-6 and TRBJ2-5, with D perhaps assigned TRBD1 or TRBD2 (5 bases each). CDR1 is SGHDT, CDR2 YYEEEE, per germline. Trimming removed 2 bases at V and 2 bases at J, with 28 bases between. The CDR3 extends over 20 amino acids. Here the CDR3 DNA reads TGTGCCAGCAGCTTTTCGATCTTCCTGACCGCCGGGACCAATCAAGAGACCCAGTACTTC. Translating it yields CASSFSIFLTAGTNQETQYF.

This clonotype was observed a few times. This sequence joins TRBV12-5 and TRBJ2-7; no definite D call. The ends were cut back, 3 bases at V and 5 bases at J, with 5 bases in the middle. The CDR3 is 11 residues long. Germline-derived CDR1 and CDR2 are LGHNT and FRNRAP. The CDR3 protein is CASGFGNEQYF. The CDR3 DNA is TGTGCTAGTGGTTTTGGAAACGAGCAGTACTTC.

This clonotype was seen repeatedly, ten times or more. The gene calls are TRBV28 and TRBJ2-1, with D possibly matching TRBD2 (5 bases). Per the germline V gene, CDR1 is MDHEN and CDR2 is SYDVKM. Trimming shortened V by 3 bases and J by 0 bases, and 9 bases separated the two germline ends. The CDR3 has 15 residues. Written as DNA, the CDR3 is TGTGCCAGCAGTTTCCCGGGAACCTCCTACAATGAGCAGTTCTTC. Encoded protein: CASSFPGTSYNEQFF.

This chain joins TRBV7-2 and TRBJ2-7; D is possibly TRBD1 or TRBD2 (6 bases each). The CDR3 contains 14 residues. V was trimmed by 5 bases and J by 4 bases, leaving 15 bases between them. The germline V gene has CDR1 SGHTA and CDR2 FQGNSA. The CDR3 sequence is CASSQGSGGYEQYF. Written as DNA, the CDR3 is TGTGCCAGCAGCCAGGGGTCAGGAGGGTACGAGCAGTACTTC.

The rearrangement joins TRBV10-3 to TRBJ1-1, with D hard to call. Germline V gene sequence: CDR1 ENHRY, CDR2 SYGVKD. V gave up 7 bases and J gave up 6 bases, with 15 bases separating them. The CDR3 is 13 residues long. The CDR3 spells CAIMPGRESEAFF. CDR3 sequence (DNA): TGTGCCATCATGCCGGGCCGAGAATCTGAAGCTTTCTTT.

Only a few counts were recorded for this clonotype. The chain employs TRBV6-2 or TRBV6-3 and TRBJ2-7; perhaps TRBD1 as D (5 bases). The CDR3 loop spans 15 amino acids. CDR1 and CDR2 from the germline V gene are MNHEY and SVGEGT. V lost 6 bases to trimming and J lost 7 bases, with 22 bases between them. The CDR3 here is CASRASEQVFKEQYF. CDR3 nucleotide sequence: TGTGCCAGCAGGGCCTCCGAACAGGTCTTTAAAGAGCAGTACTTC.

This clonotype was observed a handful of times. The J gene is TRBJ2-2, the V gene TRBV7-8, with 10 bases lining up with TRBD2. Germline lookup yields CDR1 SGHVS and CDR2 FQNEAQ. Unmatched junction bases numbered 3, after V lost 4 bases and J lost 1 base. The length of the CDR3 is 16 residues. The CDR3 nucleotides are TGTGCCAGCAGCTCCCGGACTAGCGGGAACACCGGGGAGCTGTTTTTT. Protein product: CASSSRTSGNTGELFF.

The table lists this clonotype with a few counts. V is TRBV5-1 and J is TRBJ2-1; 11 nucleotides match TRBD2. Germline V gene sequence: CDR1 SGHRS, CDR2 YFSETQ. CDR3 length: 16 amino acids. V was pared by 3 bases and J by 9 bases, with 11 bases of the junction left unmatched. The CDR3 coding sequence is TGCGCCAGCAGCTCAGGGGCTAGCGGGAGGATGAGTGAGCAGTTCTTC. Translated: CASSSGASGRMSEQFF.

The V and J genes are TRBV18 and TRBJ2-5; 8 bases match TRBD1. This CDR3 region has 15 residues. V shed 1 base, J shed 3 bases, and the junction held 4 bases outside the gene matches. Germline CDR1 KGHSH, CDR2 LQKENI. The CDR3 reads CASSPRTTGEETQYF. Written as DNA, the CDR3 is TGTGCCAGCTCACCACGAACGACAGGGGAAGAGACCCAGTACTTC.

This chain uses TRBV2 with TRBJ2-2; TRBD2 agrees at 7 bases. Germline V gene sequence: CDR1 SNHLY, CDR2 FYNNEI. V gave up 6 bases and J gave up 7 bases; unmatched junction bases: 5. The CDR3 loop spans 13 amino acids. The CDR3 sequence: CASSVGEGGELFF. Written as DNA, the CDR3 is TGTGCCAGCAGCGTCGGGGAGGGCGGGGAGCTGTTTTTT.

This clonotype was found many times. The chain couples TRBV24-1 to TRBJ2-2; tentatively, D is TRBD1 (6 bases). CDR1 and CDR2 (germline): KGHDR, SFDVKD. Deletions cut 6 bases from V and 4 bases from J, with 14 bases between. The CDR3 is made up of 15 amino acids. CDR3 residues: CATSLQGTGTGELFF. The CDR3 DNA reads TGTGCCACCAGTCTACAGGGTACGGGCACCGGGGAGCTGTTTTTT.

This clonotype was counted many times. The J gene is TRBJ2-1, the V gene TRBV5-1; TRBD1 matches 8 bases. CDR1 and CDR2 from the germline V gene are SGHRS and YFSETQ. The CDR3 has 15 amino acids. The V and J ends lost 0 bases and 3 bases, in that order; junction bases with no gene match: 2. The chain's CDR3 is CASSLVRGHYNEQFF. CDR3 bases: TGCGCCAGCAGCTTGGTCAGGGGGCACTACAATGAGCAGTTCTTC.

This clonotype appeared a few times. The CDR3 here is CASSPVGRPYEQYF. The DNA of the CDR3 is TGTGCCAGCAGCCCCGTCGGGAGGCCCTACGAGCAGTACTTC. V usage is TRBV5-5 and J usage is TRBJ2-7; 7 bases map to TRBD2. Looked up from germline, CDR1 is SGHKS and CDR2 is YYEKEE (reference sequence). The junction had 6 bases not matched to a gene; V was cut back by 4 bases and J by 2 bases. This CDR3 region has 14 residues. Complete variable domain (other parts from reference TRBV5-5 and TRBJ2-7): DAGVTQSPTHLIKTRGQQVTLRCSPISGHKSVSWYQQVLGQGPQFIFQYYEKEERGRGNFPDRFSARQFPNYSSELNVNALLLGDSALYLCASSPVGRPYEQYFGPGTRLTVT.

This clonotype has only a few counts. In nucleotides, the CDR3 is TGTGCCAGCAGTCGAACAGGGGGTCCCGGGGAGCTGTTTTTT. Translated, it gives CASSRTGGPGELFF. The rearrangement uses TRBV12-3 or TRBV12-4 and TRBJ2-2; TRBD1 agrees at 8 bases. V dropped 5 bases and J dropped 6; count of bases not matched to a gene: 5. The CDR3 spans 14 residues.

The V gene is TRBV6-1, the J gene TRBJ2-1; D might be TRBD1 (6 bases). Looked up from germline, CDR1 is MNHNS and CDR2 is SASEGT. The CDR3 has 16 amino acids. Trimming cost V 5 bases and J 7 bases, with 21 bases left between them. The CDR3 loop reads CASSKSSGDTANEQFF. CDR3 bases: TGTGCCAGCAGTAAGTCGTCCGGGGACACTGCTAATGAGCAGTTCTTC.

This clonotype was seen only a few times. The chain recombines TRBV7-8 with TRBJ2-3; TRBD1 matches 7 bases. The CDR3 contains 16 residues. The germline CDR1 and CDR2 sequences are SGHVS and FQNEAQ. The V and J ends lost 5 bases and 3 bases, in that order; junction bases with no gene match: 11. The CDR3 DNA follows: TGTGCCAGCAGCCGCCAGACAGGGCGAGGGACAGATACGCAGTATTTT. Encoded protein: CASSRQTGRGTDTQYF.

This clonotype came up a few times. The rearrangement links TRBV18 to TRBJ1-6; D remains ambiguous. The V end lost 1 base, the J end lost 4 bases, and 5 bases lay between the germline ends. Germline V lookup: CDR1 KGHSH, CDR2 LQKENI. The CDR3 runs 14 residues. The CDR3 nucleotides are TGTGCCAGCTCACCACAGAATTATAATTCACCCCTCCACTTT. This encodes CASSPQNYNSPLHF.

This clonotype turned up a few times. V gene TRBV5-1 combines with J gene TRBJ2-7; 9 bases align to TRBD2. This CDR3 contains 14 residues. Germline V gene sequence: CDR1 SGHRS, CDR2 YFSETQ. V lost 5 bases to trimming and J lost 2 bases; unmatched junction nucleotides: 5. CDR3 in DNA: TGCGCCAGCAGGCAAGCGGGAGGCGCCTACGAGCAGTACTTC. This gives the protein CASRQAGGAYEQYF. Full variable domain (rest looked up from reference TRBV5-1 and TRBJ2-7): KAGVTQTPRYLIKTRGQQVTLSCSPISGHRSVSWYQQTPGQGLQFLFEYFSETQRNKGNFPGRFSGRQFSNSRSEMNVSTLELGDSALYLCASRQAGGAYEQYFGPGTRLTVT.